Reported below is one T cell receptor (beta chain). The antigen is not known. These data originate in a study of OX40 agonist ivuxolimab in advanced cancers. TCRdb's table, derived via immunoSEQ multiplex PCR, lists solely in-frame clones and lacks some. The repertoire holds roughly 140,000 clones, roughly 94% seen once, with around 0.33% in the top ten. The study's findings and limits: The work left the antigen specificity of expanded peripheral T cells undetermined. Among the lowest peripheral clonal expansion occurred in 0.1-3.0 mg/kg partial responders.

Patients with autoimmune history or systemic immunosuppression were excluded. The ends lost 3 bases at V and 7 bases at J; junction bases unmatched: 2. CDR1 KGHSH and CDR2 LQKENI come from the germline V gene. There are 12 residues in the CDR3. V usage is TRBV18 and J usage is TRBJ2-7, with 8 bases fitting TRBD1. The sample was CD4+ or CD8+ T cells sorted from blood, taken in a trial of the OX40 agonist ivuxolimab. The TCR originated in an adult with an advanced solid tumor such as melanoma, head and neck, liver or kidney cancer. CDR3 protein: CASSPTGVEQYF. DNA of the CDR3: TGTGCCAGCTCACCGACAGGGGTTGAGCAGTACTTC.